One T cell receptor (beta chain) is described in this entry. This clone has just a few counts. No cognate antigen has been identified for it. Per-nucleotide qualities are absent, and no much larger clonotype sits a single base away. In the ViraFEST assay, PBMC were stimulated with viral peptide pools, and antigen-specific CD4+ T cell clonotypes were then identified by expansion using TCR sequencing. After less than eleven days of culture, CD4+ T cells were isolated with the EasySep CD4+ T cell isolation kit. Negative nucleocapsid antibody results before and after vaccination confirmed that the healthy vaccine recipients had no prior SARS-CoV-2 infection. Approximately 2 million PBMC per well were cultured in IMDM with roughly 5% human AB serum, 8.5 to 10 IU/ml IL-2 and gentamicin, plus 10 ug/ml peptides. On days 3 and 7, half of the culture medium was replaced with fresh IL-2-containing medium. Each peptide stimulation condition was cultured in triplicate wells unless otherwise noted. PBMC were separated from whole blood using Ficoll-Paque Plus gradient centrifugation and were then either cryopreserved at -140C or used fresh. The overlapping peptide pools covered the spike proteins of SARS-CoV-2 as well as those of the common cold coronaviruses HCoV-NL63, HCoV-OC43 and HCoV-229E. The QIAamp micro DNA kit was used to extract genomic DNA from the cultured CD4+ T cells.

The data were taken from a study of vaccination effects on CD4 cells after COVID-19 (dated by TCRdb to between 2022 and 2023). About the investigation overall: Each participant got two doses of an mRNA SARS-CoV-2 vaccine, either BNT162b2 or mRNA-1273. A total of 10 COVID-19 convalescent patients and a few SARS-CoV-2-naive healthy vaccine recipients were included in the full study. SARS-CoV-2 spike-specific CD4+ TCR repertoires were compared before and after mRNA vaccination in COVID-19 convalescent patients and in infection-naive vaccine recipients. Cultures from other donors in the study were sequenced with the Oncomine TCR Beta short-read assay on an Illumina iSeq 100.

V was cut back by 7 bases and J by 4 bases, leaving a gap of 14 bases between them. Taken from cysteine to phenylalanine, the CDR3 has 13 residues. Of the read, only the CDR3 DNA is kept; its 39 bases are in frame from base 1. CDR1 and CDR2 are read off the germline V gene (reference sequence) as SGHNT and YYREEE. The library came from the immunoSEQ multiplex PCR assay. DNA from the CD4+ T cells that had been cultured and isolated underwent TCR beta CDR3 sequencing. Processing in the source paper ran as follows. Non-productive TCR sequences were discarded, and reads were trimmed to the CDR3 region, with only CDR3s of 7 or more amino acids retained. Antigen-specific clonotypes were identified using the MANAFEST web app by comparison of expansion in peptide wells against reference cultures. For clones to be considered positive, expansion at FDR<0.05 versus reference and all other wells, an odds ratio above 5, and a frequency above 0.1% in two replicate wells were required. A clonotype was defined as cross-reactive if the clonotype was significantly expanded both in SARS-CoV-2 spike wells and in at least one common cold coronavirus spike condition. CDR3 similarity was assessed by Levenshtein distance with the stringdist R package, and unrooted trees were built with ape in R 3.6.1. Held by TCRdb, this immuneACCESS table contains in-frame sequences only and omits some clones. Under half of the omission traces to an unresolved V gene where checked; the cause of the rest is unknown. V and J calls and clone size are as listed in that table; D and trimming were resolved from the DNA. For this sample there are tens of thousands of clones; 65% to 80% appear just once. 2.5% to 3% of the sample belongs to the ten largest clones.

What the research found in general, with its limitations: Among healthy vaccine recipients, nearly all vaccine-induced clones were SARS-CoV-2 mono-reactive, and just 1 of 255 was cross-reactive with common cold coronaviruses. The study was limited by a small number of convalescent patients and lacked early post-infection timepoints. Marked clonal contraction was observed in both infection-induced and vaccine-induced clones at late post-vaccination timepoints, consistent with waning T cell responses.

Sequenced here: CD4+ T cells from PBMCs cultured with HCoV-NL63 spike peptides, sampled before COVID-19 vaccination. The sample's cell subset or site label is to be understood as: HCoV-NL63 spike overlapping peptide pool stimulation. The chain links TRBV5-4 with TRBJ1-1; TRBD1 is a weak D gene call, 5 bases matching. This TCR was recovered from a human donor who received a COVID-19 vaccine. The DNA reads TGTGCCAGCCTCGGGGCGGGGGTCACTGAAGCTTTCTTT. Translated, it reads CASLGAGVTEAFF.